Reported below is one TCR beta chain. This CDR3 region has 17 residues. Germline loops: CDR1 MGHRA, CDR2 YSYEKL. Trimming pared 3 bases from V and 0 bases from J, leaving 17 bases between. The protocol was immunoSEQ multiplex PCR, while the TCRdb copy is restricted to in-frame clones and leaves out a portion. The profile shows roughly 58,000 clones, roughly 79% of them singletons. This entry belongs to a study of radiotherapy plus CTLA-4 blockade in lung cancer. The TCR comes from a human donor with non-small cell lung cancer whose response to radiotherapy plus ipilimumab could not be evaluated. The rearrangement joins TRBV4-1 to TRBJ1-1; possible D gene TRBD1, 6 bases. The specimen comprised peripheral blood, sampled from a patient treated with radiotherapy plus ipilimumab. In nucleotides, the CDR3 is TGCGCCAGCAGCCACCGTCGGTTAAGGGGGTTGAACACTGAAGCTTTCTTT. It encodes CASSHRRLRGLNTEAFF.